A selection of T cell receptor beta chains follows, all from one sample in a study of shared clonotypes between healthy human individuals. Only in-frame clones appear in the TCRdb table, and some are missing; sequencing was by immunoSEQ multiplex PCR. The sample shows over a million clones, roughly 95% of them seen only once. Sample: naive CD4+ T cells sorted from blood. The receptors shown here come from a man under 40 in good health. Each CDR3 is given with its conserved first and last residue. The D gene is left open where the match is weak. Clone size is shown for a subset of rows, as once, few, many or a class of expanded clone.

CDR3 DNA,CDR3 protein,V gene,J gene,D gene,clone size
TGTGCCAGCAGCCCCTTTTGGGGGACCGGGGCCAACGTCCTGACTTTC,CASSPFWGTGANVLTF,TRBV5-4,TRBJ2-6,NA,NA
TGTGCCAGCAGTGTGCTCTTTGGACAGGGCTACGAGCAGTACTTC,CASSVLFGQGYEQYF,TRBV6-6,TRBJ2-7,TRBD1,NA
TGTGCCAGCAGCAGAGGGGTAAACAATGAGCAGTTCTTC,CASSRGVNNEQFF,TRBV11-3,TRBJ2-1,NA,NA
TGTGCCAGCATCGACAGCCCGTCCGGGAGGATGTTCTACGAGCAGTACTTC,CASIDSPSGRMFYEQYF,TRBV7-8,TRBJ2-7,TRBD2,NA
TGTGCCAGCAGCTTAGTTGGACAGAATAATGAGCAGTTCTTC,CASSLVGQNNEQFF,TRBV7-9,TRBJ2-1,NA,NA
TGTGCCAGCAGTTCCGGGACAGGGATAACAGATACGCAGTATTTT,CASSSGTGITDTQYF,TRBV7-9,TRBJ2-3,TRBD1,NA
TGTGCCAGCAGCTTAAAAGAGGGGGAAAACATTCAGTACTTC,CASSLKEGENIQYF,TRBV7-3,TRBJ2-4,NA,NA
TGTGCCAGTAGTATAAGGGGGGTAGGGAGACAAGAGACCCAGTACTTC,CASSIRGVGRQETQYF,TRBV19,TRBJ2-5,NA,once
TGTGCCAGTAGTATTAGCGGGAGGGCCGGTGAGCAGTTCTTC,CASSISGRAGEQFF,TRBV19,TRBJ2-1,TRBD2,few
TGTGCCAGCAGTAGGGGTAGCGGGCGAGAGACCCAGTACTTC,CASSRGSGRETQYF,TRBV6-6,TRBJ2-5,TRBD2,NA
TGTGCCAGCAGTACAGGGGTTTCTGCGGGCAATCAGCCCCAGCATTTT,CASSTGVSAGNQPQHF,TRBV28,TRBJ1-5,TRBD1,NA
TGTGCCAGCAACAGGGAATGGGGGACTGAAGCTTTCTTT,CASNREWGTEAFF,TRBV7-9,TRBJ1-1,NA,NA
TGTGCCAGCTCACCACCGGCGTCCCTCGGTGAGCAGTTCTTC,CASSPPASLGEQFF,TRBV18,TRBJ2-1,NA,NA
TGTGCCAGCAGCTTGGGAGGACTTTTGGCGGGTGGCTACACCTTC,CASSLGGLLAGGYTF,TRBV7-9,TRBJ1-2,NA,NA
TGTGCCAGCAGGAGAAGGACTACTATGTACTTC,CASRRRTTMYF,TRBV6-1,TRBJ2-4,NA,NA
TGCGCCAGCAGCAAATACGACAACAGGGATGGCTACACCTTC,CASSKYDNRDGYTF,TRBV5-1,TRBJ1-2,NA,NA
TGTGCCGGAGTTCCTGACAGGTTAACATGGAACACTGAAGCTTTCTTT,CAGVPDRLTWNTEAFF,TRBV2,TRBJ1-1,NA,NA
TGTGCCAGCAGTTTATGGACAGGGGACCAGACCCAGTACTTC,CASSLWTGDQTQYF,TRBV27,TRBJ2-5,TRBD1,NA
TGTGCCAGCACCACGGGAGTGACTTACAATGAGCAGTTCTTC,CASTTGVTYNEQFF,TRBV6-1,TRBJ2-1,NA,NA
TGTGCCAGCTCACCTAGCGGTGATATGGATACGCAGTATTTT,CASSPSGDMDTQYF,TRBV18,TRBJ2-3,NA,NA
TGTGCCAGTAGTATACGTGGGGGAGATCAGCCCCAGCATTTT,CASSIRGGDQPQHF,TRBV19,TRBJ1-5,NA,NA
TGTGCCAGCAGGGACTCGGGACCGCTGCACTTC,CASRDSGPLHF,TRBV11-3,TRBJ2-7,NA,NA
TGTGCCAGCAGCTCGGGACAGGGGACAGATACGCAGTATTTT,CASSSGQGTDTQYF,TRBV7-7,TRBJ2-3,TRBD1,NA
TGTGCCAGCAGCGTAGCTTCGGCTAGCGGGGACACCGGGGAGCTGTTTTTT,CASSVASASGDTGELFF,TRBV9,TRBJ2-2,TRBD2,few
TGTGCCAGCAGCTTACGCAGCGGGAGTAGGGCCTACAATGAGCAGTTCTTC,CASSLRSGSRAYNEQFF,TRBV7-2,TRBJ2-1,TRBD2,NA
TGTGCCAGCGGCCTAAGCTCCTACGAGCAGTACTTC,CASGLSSYEQYF,TRBV28,TRBJ2-7,NA,NA
TGCGCCAGCAGCGGTTGGGGACAGCCACCTGGGGAGACCCAGTACTTC,CASSGWGQPPGETQYF,TRBV5-1,TRBJ2-5,TRBD1,NA
TGTGCCAGCACTGCCGGGGGAACCTACGAGCAGTACTTC,CASTAGGTYEQYF,TRBV28,TRBJ2-7,NA,NA
TGTGCCAGCAGGGGACAGGGCAAGGTTGGCTACACCTTC,CASRGQGKVGYTF,TRBV6-5,TRBJ1-2,TRBD1,NA
TGTGCCAGCAAAAGGGGACAGGCCCTACCCTACGAGCAGTACTTC,CASKRGQALPYEQYF,TRBV6-5,TRBJ2-7,TRBD1,once
TGCGCCAGCAGCTCCGGGACAGGGCTATACGAGCAGTACTTC,CASSSGTGLYEQYF,TRBV5-1,TRBJ2-7,TRBD1,NA
NA,CASTALYVCEQYF,TRBV4-2,TRBJ2-7,NA,NA
TGTGCCAGCAGTGTGACAGCAAACGAAAAACTGTTTTTT,CASSVTANEKLFF,TRBV2,TRBJ1-4,NA,few
TGTGCCAGCAGCTTGGGCCAGCACTATGGCTACACCTTC,CASSLGQHYGYTF,TRBV7-9,TRBJ1-2,NA,NA
TGTGCCAGCAGGATGCGGGAGGGCTTCGAGACCCAGTACTTC,CASRMREGFETQYF,TRBV2,TRBJ2-5,TRBD2,NA
TGTGCCAGCAGTTTTCTAGCTCGCCAAGAAGTCCAAGAGACCCAGTACTTC,CASSFLARQEVQETQYF,TRBV6-4,TRBJ2-5,NA,NA
TGTGCCAGCAGCTTAGGGCAGGGAAACACTGAAGCTTTCTTT,CASSLGQGNTEAFF,TRBV7-9,TRBJ1-1,NA,NA
TGTGCCAGCAGCTCCCCGGGACTGGAGACCTACGAGCAGTACTTC,CASSSPGLETYEQYF,TRBV9,TRBJ2-7,NA,NA
TGTGCCAGCAGTTCAATACCGCGCCCCTCCGCAGGAAACACCATATATTTT,CASSSIPRPSAGNTIYF,TRBV2,TRBJ1-3,NA,NA
TGTGCCAGCAGCTTAGTCCGCGGGCAAGAGACCCAGTACTTC,CASSLVRGQETQYF,TRBV7-2,TRBJ2-5,NA,NA
TGTGCCAGCATGGCGTATCACAATGAGCAGTTCTTC,CASMAYHNEQFF,TRBV6-1,TRBJ2-1,NA,NA
TGTGCCAGCAGTGAAAGAGACTGGGACAGACCGCCGTTTACGCAGTATTTT,CASSERDWDRPPFTQYF,TRBV6-1,TRBJ2-3,TRBD1,NA
TGTGCCAGCAGTTTCCCAGGGATCGGTGAAAAACTGTTTTTT,CASSFPGIGEKLFF,TRBV28,TRBJ1-4,NA,NA
TGTGCCAGCACTCCGGGACTAGCTTTAGGGCCCCACGAGCAGTACTTC,CASTPGLALGPHEQYF,TRBV2,TRBJ2-7,TRBD2,NA
TGTGCCAGTAGTATAACTAGCGGGAGTCCCTACGAGCAGTACTTC,CASSITSGSPYEQYF,TRBV19,TRBJ2-7,TRBD2,NA
TGTGCCAGCACCCCGGACAGGAAGACCGGGGAGCTGTTTTTT,CASTPDRKTGELFF,TRBV5-4,TRBJ2-2,TRBD1,NA
TGTGCCAGCAGCCCACAGACAGCCTCCTACGAGCAGTACTTC,CASSPQTASYEQYF,TRBV5-4,TRBJ2-7,NA,NA
TGTGCCAGCTCACCTAACAGGGAGGATGAAAAACTGTTTTTT,CASSPNREDEKLFF,TRBV18,TRBJ1-4,NA,once
TGTGCCATCAGTGAGGACAGGGGTGGCTACGAGCAGTACTTC,CAISEDRGGYEQYF,TRBV10-3,TRBJ2-7,TRBD1,NA
TGCGCCAGCAGCCGACTGGGAGTAGGTGAAAAACTGTTTTTT,CASSRLGVGEKLFF,TRBV4-1,TRBJ1-4,NA,NA
TGTGCCAGCAGATTCAGGGACGAGCAGTACTTC,CASRFRDEQYF,TRBV2,TRBJ2-7,NA,once
TGCGCCAGCTCTGGCCAGGGAACAGATACGCAGTATTTT,CASSGQGTDTQYF,TRBV10-1,TRBJ2-3,NA,once
TGTGCCAGCAGTGATCCGGGACTTAACAATGAGCAGTTCTTC,CASSDPGLNNEQFF,TRBV28,TRBJ2-1,NA,NA
TGTGCCAGCAGATTGACAGGGCGCCCTGAAGCTTTCTTT,CASRLTGRPEAFF,TRBV5-5,TRBJ1-1,TRBD1,NA
TGTGCCAGCAGGGATCGAGACTACGAGCAGTACTTC,CASRDRDYEQYF,TRBV2,TRBJ2-7,NA,NA
TGTGCCAGCAGCTCGACAGGGGTGGGTAACGCTGAAGCTTTCTTT,CASSSTGVGNAEAFF,TRBV5-6,TRBJ1-1,TRBD1,NA
TGTGCCAGCAGCTTAGCGGGGACAGGGTTCTACAATGAGCAGTTCTTC,CASSLAGTGFYNEQFF,TRBV7-2,TRBJ2-1,TRBD1,NA
TGTGCCAGCAGCTTGGGAGGACAGGGAACAGCTTTCTTT,CASSLGGQGTAFF,TRBV5-5,TRBJ1-1,TRBD1,NA